These 27 T cell receptor beta chains were sequenced from one sample in a study of CD8+ T cells in alopecia areata. Treatment defined: oral pan-JAK inhibitor, 5-10 mg twice daily. Following RNA extraction, reverse transcription yielded cDNA that acted as the sequencing template. Profiled with immunoSEQ multiplex PCR; TCRdb holds only in-frame clones, not every one. The table lists 150,000 to 250,000 clones, 50% to 60% of them singletons, with less than 3.5% in the top ten. Here the sequenced sample was CD4+ T cells sorted from blood, taken at week 4, from a patient treated with tofacitinib. All receptors come from a human donor with alopecia areata.

The CDR3 DNA reads TGTGCCAGCAGCGTAGGAGACACGACTAGCACAGATACGCAGTATTTT. Its translation is CASSVGDTTSTDTQYF. The chain couples TRBV9 to TRBJ2-3; no clear D gene. CDR1 and CDR2 (germline): SGDLS, YYNGEE. V lost 0 bases and J lost 0, with 11 bases in between. The CDR3 is 16 amino acids.

The gene calls are TRBV29-1 and TRBJ1-1; D ambiguous. CDR1 is SQVTM, CDR2 ANQGSEA, per germline. Trimming took 7 bases from V and 3 from J, leaving 18 bases between them. The length of the CDR3 is 14 residues. In DNA, the CDR3 is TGCAGCGCCGGGGAAGTAAGCGGGGACACTGAAGCTTTCTTT. Translated: CSAGEVSGDTEAFF.

This chain links TRBV2 with TRBJ2-7, with D possibly TRBD2 on 5 matching bases. The V and J ends lost 7 bases and 2 bases respectively, with 18 bases between them. Germline assignment: CDR1 SNHLY and CDR2 FYNNEI. The length of the CDR3 is 15 residues. The DNA for the CDR3 is TGTGCCAGCATCGGGTTTAGAGGGATGGCCTACGAGCAGTACTTC. Its translation is CASIGFRGMAYEQYF.

The chain has TRBV27 and TRBJ1-1, with D possibly TRBD1 on 5 matching bases. Germline assignment: CDR1 MNHEY and CDR2 SMNVEV (reference sequence). The CDR3 is 16 amino acids. The V gene lost 1 base and the J gene lost 0 bases, with 12 bases spanning the gap. In DNA form, the CDR3 reads TGTGCCAGCAGTTTATGGGGCAGATTCATGAACACTGAAGCTTTCTTT. Residues: CASSLWGRFMNTEAFF.

This clone came up many times. This chain uses TRBV27 with TRBJ2-4; D is tentatively TRBD1 or TRBD2 (5 bases each). The CDR3 is 15 residues long. Germline V gives CDR1 MNHEY, CDR2 SMNVEV (reference sequence). V lost 3 bases and J 3 bases, leaving 12 bases between the germline ends. The CDR3 region has the DNA TGTGCCAGCAGTTTGGGGGTCACGAACAAAAACATTCAGTACTTC. Its translation: CASSLGVTNKNIQYF.

This chain joins TRBV30 and TRBJ1-1; D is perhaps TRBD1 (6 bases). The V gene's germline CDR1 is GTSNPN and CDR2 SVGIG (reference sequence). The CDR3 contains 13 residues. V gave up 2 bases and J gave up 7 bases, with 14 bases separating them. The CDR3 nucleotides read TGTGCCTGGAGTCTATGGGACATCCGTGAAGCTTTCTTT. This gives the protein CAWSLWDIREAFF.

The chain uses TRBV6-5 and TRBJ1-2; weak D call: TRBD1 (5 bases). The CDR3 extends over 11 amino acids. Trimming stripped 8 bases from V and 8 bases from J, with 12 bases between. Germline V gene sequence: CDR1 MNHEY, CDR2 SVGAGI. The CDR3 nucleotides read TGTGCCAGCCGGGCAGGGCGGGGCTACACCTTC. This encodes CASRAGRGYTF.

This chain connects TRBV5-1 to TRBJ2-1, with D hard to call. V was shortened by 4 bases and J by 5 bases, with 19 bases between the two germline ends. The V gene's germline CDR1 is SGHRS and CDR2 YFSETQ. The CDR3 spans 16 residues. CDR3 loop: CASSLAPRGANNEQFF. The CDR3 DNA is TGCGCCAGCAGCCTGGCCCCCCGAGGCGCTAACAATGAGCAGTTCTTC.

This clone occurred a few times. The CDR3 here is CASSLVLSNTEAFF. As DNA, the CDR3 is TGCGCCAGCAGCTTGGTACTAAGCAACACTGAAGCTTTCTTT. The chain joins TRBV5-1 to TRBJ1-1; D unclear. Germline CDR1 reads SGHRS; CDR2 reads YFSETQ. V lost 0 bases and J lost 2, with 8 bases in between. The CDR3 spans 14 residues.

The V and J genes are TRBV9 and TRBJ1-6; the D is unclear. Germline lookup yields CDR1 SGDLS and CDR2 YYNGEE. CDR3 length: 16 amino acids. V lost 4 bases and J 0 bases, leaving 11 bases between the germline ends. The CDR3 DNA is TGTGCCAGCAGCCGAACACCGAGCTCCTATAATTCACCCCTCCACTTT. Its translation is CASSRTPSSYNSPLHF.

The rearrangement links TRBV10-3 to TRBJ2-3; TRBD1 matches 11 bases. Per the germline V gene, CDR1 is ENHRY and CDR2 is SYGVKD. The V and J ends lost 6 bases and 8 bases, in that order; junction bases with no gene match: 25. The CDR3 is 20 amino acids. Here the CDR3 reads CAISPGTGGAAGALAGTQYF. The CDR3 nucleotides read TGTGCCATCAGCCCTGGGACAGGGGGTGCGGCGGGGGCGCTGGCAGGTACGCAGTATTTT.

The chain has TRBV5-1 and TRBJ2-1; 9 bases are a match to TRBD1. Germline lookup yields CDR1 SGHRS and CDR2 YFSETQ. The ends lost 6 bases at V and 10 bases at J; junction bases unmatched: 11. CDR3 size: 14 residues. The CDR3 coding sequence is TGCGCCAGCAACCCGGGGACAGGGACTTGGGAGCAGTTCTTC. This translates into CASNPGTGTWEQFF.

The V and J genes are TRBV7-2 and TRBJ2-7, with D hard to call. Germline CDR1 is SGHTA and CDR2 is FQGNSA. The V and J ends lost 3 bases and 0 bases respectively, with 18 bases between them. The CDR3 extends over 17 amino acids. The CDR3 here is CASSFPVQAVRSYEQYF. CDR3 nucleotides: TGTGCCAGCAGCTTCCCGGTTCAGGCGGTTCGCTCCTACGAGCAGTACTTC.

A note on this clone: At one of its ends the junction is not consistent with the germline gene, which may arise from a read error. The chain is built from TRBV30 and TRBJ2-2; maybe TRBD1 (6 bases). The CDR3 has 12 amino acids. Germline V gene sequence: CDR1 GTSNPN, CDR2 SVGIG (reference sequence). DNA of the CDR3: TGTGCTTGGACAGAGAACACCGGGGAGCTGTTTTTT. This gives the protein CAWTENTGELFF.

The chain links TRBV30 to TRBJ2-7; maybe TRBD1 (5 bases). This CDR3 comprises 12 residues. The V end was cut by 3 bases, the J end by 5 bases, with 11 bases between. Germline V gene lookup returns CDR1 GTSNPN and CDR2 SVGIG (reference sequence). The CDR3 DNA reads as TGTGCCTGGAGCGACCAGGGCCACGAGCAGTACTTC. Amino acids: CAWSDQGHEQYF. Complete variable domain (other parts from reference TRBV30 and TRBJ2-7): SQTIHQWPATLVQPVGSPLSLECTVEGTSNPNLYWYRQAAGRGLQLLFYSVGIGQISSEVPQNLSASRPQDRQFILSSKKLLLSDSGFYLCAWSDQGHEQYFGPGTRLTVT.

The genes are TRBV20-1 and TRBJ2-3; TRBD2 might be the D (6 bases). CDR3 length: 11 amino acids. CDR1 is DFQATT, CDR2 SNEGSKA, per germline (reference sequence). V lost 6 bases and J 4 bases, leaving 8 bases between the germline ends. Written as DNA, the CDR3 is TGCAGTGCCCCTAGCGCAGATACGCAGTATTTT. Protein sequence: CSAPSADTQYF.

This sequence joins TRBV29-1 and TRBJ2-5, with 9 bases lining up with TRBD1. This CDR3 region has 17 residues. Looked up from germline, CDR1 is SQVTM and CDR2 is ANQGSEA. V was clipped by 5 bases and J by 3 bases; unmatched bases: 16. CDR3 bases: TGCAGCGTTCAGGGACAGGGTATTTTTGGCCTAAAAGAGACCCAGTACTTC. This translates into CSVQGQGIFGLKETQYF.

This clone was counted between two and nine times. J is TRBJ2-5 and V is TRBV30, with 9 positions matching TRBD2. Germline V gene lookup returns CDR1 GTSNPN and CDR2 SVGIG (reference sequence). This CDR3 has 14 amino acids. V gave up 2 bases and J gave up 5 bases; unmatched junction bases: 6. Written as DNA, the CDR3 is TGTGCCTGGAGTTGGGGACTAGCCGGTGAGACCCAGTACTTC. Its protein is CAWSWGLAGETQYF.

CDR3 DNA sequence: TGTGCCAGCAGCCCGACCCACCAGGGGACGGAGCTGTTTTTT. It encodes CASSPTHQGTELFF. This sequence joins TRBV9 and TRBJ2-2; weak D call: TRBD1 (6 bases). Trimming pared 4 bases from V and 10 bases from J, leaving 17 bases between. Germline assignment: CDR1 SGDLS and CDR2 YYNGEE. This CDR3 contains 14 residues.

This clone has just a few counts. V gene TRBV18 combines with J gene TRBJ1-5; TRBD1 matches 7 bases. V shed 3 bases and J 0 bases; nucleotides not matched to a gene: 11. The CDR3 is made up of 18 amino acids. Germline loops: CDR1 KGHSH, CDR2 LQKENI. The CDR3 bases are TGTGCCAGCTCACCCTCAGACAGGGCGATATATAGCAATCAGCCCCAGCATTTT. It is translated as CASSPSDRAIYSNQPQHF. Filled out from reference TRBV18 and TRBJ1-5, the complete variable domain reads NAGVMQNPRHLVRRRGQEARLRCSPMKGHSHVYWYRQLPEEGLKFMVYLQKENIIDESGMPKERFSAEFPKEGPSILRIQQVVRGDSAAYFCASSPSDRAIYSNQPQHFGDGTRLSIL.

V gene TRBV5-1 combines with J gene TRBJ2-7, with 7 bases fitting TRBD1. J lost 2 bases, V lost 4 bases, and 12 bases had no gene match. The CDR3 loop spans 16 amino acids. Germline CDR1 SGHRS, CDR2 YFSETQ. CDR3 loop: CASSDALRDRPYEQYF. The CDR3 region has the DNA TGCGCCAGCAGCGACGCACTCCGGGACAGACCCTACGAGCAGTACTTC.

The chain couples TRBV7-8 to TRBJ2-7, with 10 bases fitting TRBD2. With 1 base clipped from V and 4 bases from J, the junction kept 4 bases outside the gene matches. Germline V gene data show CDR1 as SGHVS and CDR2 as FQNEAQ. The CDR3 is 15 amino acids. The CDR3 spells CASSLGLAGEYEQYF. The CDR3 DNA is TGTGCCAGCAGCTTAGGGCTAGCGGGGGAATACGAGCAGTACTTC. Combining the CDR3 with reference TRBV7-8 and TRBJ2-7 gives the whole variable domain GAGVSQSPRYKVAKRGQDVALRCDPISGHVSLFWYQQALGQGPEFLTYFQNEAQLDKSGLPSDRFFAERPEGSVSTLKIQRTQQEDSAVYLCASSLGLAGEYEQYFGPGTRLTVT.

This chain uses TRBV7-2 with TRBJ1-2, with 10 bases fitting TRBD1. Germline CDR1 is SGHTA and CDR2 is FQGNSA. The CDR3 is made up of 16 amino acids. Trimming took 5 bases from V and 0 from J; bases not matched to a gene: 6. This chain's CDR3 is CASSTRQGAANYGYTF. The CDR3 nucleotides read TGTGCCAGCAGCACCCGACAGGGGGCCGCTAACTATGGCTACACCTTC.

The rearrangement links TRBV6-6 to TRBJ2-1; the match to TRBD1 covers 7 bases. Germline CDR1 MNHNY, CDR2 SVGAGI (reference sequence). This CDR3 has 15 residues. The ends lost 5 bases at V and 9 bases at J; junction bases unmatched: 13. The CDR3 here is CASSRTTGKGSEQFF. CDR3 bases: TGTGCCAGCAGTCGAACGACAGGGAAAGGATCTGAGCAGTTCTTC.

This clone was picked up a small number of times. The chain uses TRBV29-1 and TRBJ2-1; unclear D gene. Deletions cut 6 bases from V and 6 bases from J, with 15 bases between. The CDR3 runs to 13 residues. In germline, CDR1 is SQVTM, CDR2 ANQGSEA. Written as DNA, the CDR3 is TGCAGCGTGGTACAGTCTATCCCCAATGAGCAGTTCTTC. This translates into CSVVQSIPNEQFF.

The chain carries TRBV6-5 and TRBJ2-7; 10 nucleotides agree with TRBD1. This CDR3 is built from 15 residues. Germline V gene lookup returns CDR1 MNHEY and CDR2 SVGAGI. J lost 2 bases, V lost 2 bases, and 3 bases had no gene match. CDR3 in amino acids: CASSYTGTGAYEQYF. The CDR3 DNA follows: TGTGCCAGCAGTTACACTGGGACAGGGGCCTACGAGCAGTACTTC.

The CDR3 region has the DNA TGTGCCAGCAGCTTACCGGAGGGAAGCACTGAAGCTTTCTTT. This gives the protein CASSLPEGSTEAFF. The rearrangement links TRBV7-9 to TRBJ1-1; D remains unclear. V was pared by 2 bases and J by 4 bases, with 11 bases between. This CDR3 has 14 residues. Germline assignment: CDR1 SEHNR and CDR2 FQNEAQ (reference sequence).